The 5 T cell receptor beta chains in this list originate from one sample, sequenced in a study of T cells in Graves' hyperthyroidism and ophthalmopathy. Authors of the study amplified TCR beta CDR3 regions from RNA transcripts. Researchers ran a first-round RT-PCR on the TCR CDR3 using the HTBI primer set. TCRdb recomputed calls from the multiplex PCR reads with MiXCR, one row per CDR3 protein. The sample has 500,000 to 750,000 distinct CDR3 sequences, 14% seen once. Sequenced sample: blood. These receptors were taken from a woman between 18 and 29 years old with Graves' ophthalmopathy.

At least ten counts were recorded for this clonotype. V is TRBV2 and J is TRBJ2-7, with TRBD1 matching 7 bases. V trimming: 8 bases; J trimming: 0 bases; junction bases outside the gene matches: 7. The V gene's germline CDR1 is SNHLY and CDR2 FYNNEI. The CDR3 totals 14 residues. CDR3 in DNA: TGTGCCAGCTCGAGGGGGACAGACTCCTACGAGCAGTACTTC. Translation gives CASSRGTDSYEQYF.

This clonotype has at least ten counts. The chain carries TRBV2 and TRBJ2-1, with TRBD1 matching over 7 bases. The trim removed 6 bases at V and 7 bases at J, leaving 15 bases unmatched. Germline CDR1 is SNHLY and CDR2 is FYNNEI. This CDR3 has 16 residues. CDR3 residues: CASRDRQGYIMNEQFF. CDR3 coding DNA: TGTGCCAGCAGGGACCGACAGGGCTATATCATGAATGAGCAGTTCTTC.

This clonotype was detected many times. The chain couples TRBV29-1 to TRBJ1-2; D not resolved. The length of the CDR3 is 12 residues. The germline V gene encodes CDR1 SQVTM and CDR2 ANQGSEA. Trimming cost V 1 base and J 3 bases, with 6 bases left between them. The CDR3 DNA reads as TGCAGCGTTGAAGCTACTTACTATGGCTACACCTTC. As protein: CSVEATYYGYTF.

V and J are TRBV20-1 and TRBJ2-3; 10 positions match TRBD2. J was trimmed by 1 base and V by 6 bases; bases with no gene match: 4. Germline values: CDR1 DFQATT, CDR2 SNEGSKA (reference sequence). The CDR3 runs to 14 residues. CDR3 residues: CSAPLAGGTDTQYF. In DNA, the CDR3 is TGCAGTGCCCCTCTAGCGGGAGGCACAGATACGCAGTATTTT.

This clonotype showed up many times. This chain joins TRBV20-1 and TRBJ2-7, with D perhaps TRBD2 (6 bases). Germline CDR1 is DFQATT and CDR2 is SNEGSKA (reference sequence). The CDR3 contains 15 residues. V lost 3 bases and J 2 bases, leaving 17 bases between the germline ends. CDR3 sequence (DNA): TGCAGTGCTAGGAGGATCGAGGAGGGAACCTACGAGCAGTACTTC. Translation: CSARRIEEGTYEQYF.